This T cell receptor beta chain was retrieved from a study of OX40 agonist ivuxolimab in advanced cancers. Study-wide background: The study treated patients with ivuxolimab, an agonistic anti-OX40 (CD134) antibody. Study observations and caveats: Antigen targets of the expanded peripheral T cells went undetermined. Normalized expansion of T-cell clones was also low for some nonresponders. Near-lowest levels of clonal expansion characterized partial responders at 0.1-3.0 mg/kg.

Using immunoSEQ multiplex PCR, the repertoire was profiled, and TCRdb retains in-frame clones only, with some absent. This sample has 65,000 to 90,000 clones, with 75% to 90% found just once. After removal of 5 bases from V and 10 bases from J, the junction contained 12 bases not matched to a gene. Germline CDR1 reads MDHEN; CDR2 reads SYDVKM. The CDR3 is made up of 16 amino acids. To note about this clone: Its antigen is not known.

The chain links TRBV28 to TRBJ1-6; TRBD1 aligns across 9 bases. Sequenced here: CD4+ or CD8+ T cells sorted from blood, sampled in a trial of the OX40 agonist ivuxolimab. This receptor was identified in an adult with an advanced solid tumor such as melanoma, head and neck, liver or kidney cancer. The CDR3 DNA reads TGTGCCAGCAGTCTTCTATTGGACAGGGGCCGATCACCCCTCCACTTT. Residues: CASSLLLDRGRSPLHF.